This T cell receptor beta chain was documented in a study of cytomegalovirus exposure and HLA in healthy donors. Overall study findings and caveats: Cytomegalovirus association was assigned to approximately 160 TCR beta chains. On later analysis, the bulk of CMV-associated TCR beta chains appeared to be HLA-restricted. Diagnosis of cytomegalovirus status made by the classifier reportedly showed high specificity and sensitivity. Certain sequence variants were highly shared and formed a cluster, and this cluster was likely a sequencing artifact.

Amplification used 60 Vbeta primers and 13 Jbeta primers. Sequenced by immunoSEQ multiplex PCR; TCRdb stores in-frame clones only, minus some. The sample lists tens of thousands of clones; around 80% were seen once. Only one count was recorded for this clone. Its matching antigen is unknown. The sample was PBMCs. The sequence came from a man in his forties or fifties in good health and CMV-seronegative.

The DNA of the CDR3 is TGTGCCAGTAGCAAGGGGCGGCAGGAGATCCAAGAGACCCAGTACTTC. Its protein is CASSKGRQEIQETQYF. The chain employs TRBV19 and TRBJ2-5; possible D gene TRBD1, 5 bases. V lost 6 bases and J lost 1, with 18 bases in between. The CDR3 sequence is 16 residues long. The germline gives CDR1 LNHDA, CDR2 SQIVND (reference sequence).